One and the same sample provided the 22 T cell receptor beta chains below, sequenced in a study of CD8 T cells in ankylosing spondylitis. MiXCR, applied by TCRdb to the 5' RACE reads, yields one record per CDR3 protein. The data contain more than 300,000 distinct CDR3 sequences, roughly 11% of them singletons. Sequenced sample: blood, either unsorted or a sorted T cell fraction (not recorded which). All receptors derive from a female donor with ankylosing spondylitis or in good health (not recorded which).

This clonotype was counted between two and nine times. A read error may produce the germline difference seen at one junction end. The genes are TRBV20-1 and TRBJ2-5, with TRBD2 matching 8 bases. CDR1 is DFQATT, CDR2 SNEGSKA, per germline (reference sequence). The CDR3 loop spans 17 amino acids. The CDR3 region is CCARDPSASGSQETQYF. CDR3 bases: TGCTGTGCTAGAGATCCCTCCGCCAGCGGGAGCCAAGAGACCCAGTACTTC.

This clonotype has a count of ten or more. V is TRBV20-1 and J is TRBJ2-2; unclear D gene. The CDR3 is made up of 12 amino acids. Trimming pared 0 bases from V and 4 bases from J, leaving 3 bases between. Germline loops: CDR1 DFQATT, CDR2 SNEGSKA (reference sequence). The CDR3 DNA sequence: TGCAGTGCTAGAGAGGCCACCGGGGAGCTGTTTTTT. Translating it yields CSAREATGELFF.

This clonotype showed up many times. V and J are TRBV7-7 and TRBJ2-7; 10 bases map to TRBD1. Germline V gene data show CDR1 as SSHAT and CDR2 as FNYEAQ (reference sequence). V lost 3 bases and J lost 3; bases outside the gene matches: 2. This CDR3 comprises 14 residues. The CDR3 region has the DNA TGTGCCAGCAGCTTGGGGACAGGGGTCTACGAGCAGTACTTC. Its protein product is CASSLGTGVYEQYF.

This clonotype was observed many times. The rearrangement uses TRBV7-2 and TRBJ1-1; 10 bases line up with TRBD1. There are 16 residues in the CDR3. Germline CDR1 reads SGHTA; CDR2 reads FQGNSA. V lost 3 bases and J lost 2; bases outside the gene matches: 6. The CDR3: CASSFRTGGTNTEAFF. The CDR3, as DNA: TGTGCCAGCAGCTTCAGGACAGGGGGAACAAACACTGAAGCTTTCTTT.

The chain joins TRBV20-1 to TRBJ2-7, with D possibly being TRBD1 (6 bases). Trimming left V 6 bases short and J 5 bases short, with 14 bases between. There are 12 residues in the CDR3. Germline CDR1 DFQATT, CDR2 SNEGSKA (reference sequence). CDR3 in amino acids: CSARGRVDEQYF. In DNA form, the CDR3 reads TGCAGTGCCAGGGGCAGGGTTGACGAGCAGTACTTC.

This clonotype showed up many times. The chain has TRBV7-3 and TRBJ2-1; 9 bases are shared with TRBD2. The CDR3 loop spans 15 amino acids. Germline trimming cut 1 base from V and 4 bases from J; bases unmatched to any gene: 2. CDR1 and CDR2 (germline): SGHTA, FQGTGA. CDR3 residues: CASSLSGGEYNEQFF. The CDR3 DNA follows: TGTGCCAGCAGCTTAAGCGGGGGGGAATACAATGAGCAGTTCTTC.

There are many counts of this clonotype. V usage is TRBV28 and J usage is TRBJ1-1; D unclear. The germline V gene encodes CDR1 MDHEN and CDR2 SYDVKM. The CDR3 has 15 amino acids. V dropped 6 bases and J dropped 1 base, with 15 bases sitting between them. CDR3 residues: CASSYAGRENTEAFF. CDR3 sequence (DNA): TGTGCCAGCAGCTATGCTGGCAGAGAGAACACTGAAGCTTTCTTT.

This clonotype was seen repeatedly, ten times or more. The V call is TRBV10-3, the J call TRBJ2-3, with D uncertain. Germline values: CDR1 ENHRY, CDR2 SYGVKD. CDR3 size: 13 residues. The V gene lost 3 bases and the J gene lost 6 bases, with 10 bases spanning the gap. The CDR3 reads CAISDPSGDTQYF. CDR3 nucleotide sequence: TGTGCCATCAGTGATCCCTCCGGGGATACGCAGTATTTT.

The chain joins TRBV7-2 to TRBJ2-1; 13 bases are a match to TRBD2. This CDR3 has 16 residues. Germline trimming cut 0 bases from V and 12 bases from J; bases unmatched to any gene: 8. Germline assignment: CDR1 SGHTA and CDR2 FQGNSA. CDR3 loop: CASSLAGTSGNKGQFF. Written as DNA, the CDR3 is TGTGCCAGCAGCTTAGCGGGGACTAGCGGGAATAAAGGGCAGTTCTTC.

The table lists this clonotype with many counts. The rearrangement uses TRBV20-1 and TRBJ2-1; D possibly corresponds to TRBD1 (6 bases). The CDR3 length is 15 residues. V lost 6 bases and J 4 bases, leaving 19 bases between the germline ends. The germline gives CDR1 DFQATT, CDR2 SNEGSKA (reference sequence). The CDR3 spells CSASPTGTIYNEQFF. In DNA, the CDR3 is TGCAGTGCCAGCCCTACAGGGACAATTTACAATGAGCAGTTCTTC.

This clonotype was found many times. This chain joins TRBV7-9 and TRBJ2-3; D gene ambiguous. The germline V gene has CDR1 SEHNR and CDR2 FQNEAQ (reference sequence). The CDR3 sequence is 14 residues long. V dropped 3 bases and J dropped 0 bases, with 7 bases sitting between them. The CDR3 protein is CASSLADSTDTQYF. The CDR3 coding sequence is TGTGCCAGCAGCTTGGCGGACAGCACAGATACGCAGTATTTT.

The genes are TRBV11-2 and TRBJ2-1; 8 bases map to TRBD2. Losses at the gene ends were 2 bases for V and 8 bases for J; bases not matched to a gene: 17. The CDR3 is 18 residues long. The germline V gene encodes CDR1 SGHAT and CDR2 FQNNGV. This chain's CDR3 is CASSLLRLAGSIEDEQFF. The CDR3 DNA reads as TGTGCCAGCAGCTTATTAAGGCTAGCGGGCTCCATAGAGGATGAGCAGTTCTTC.

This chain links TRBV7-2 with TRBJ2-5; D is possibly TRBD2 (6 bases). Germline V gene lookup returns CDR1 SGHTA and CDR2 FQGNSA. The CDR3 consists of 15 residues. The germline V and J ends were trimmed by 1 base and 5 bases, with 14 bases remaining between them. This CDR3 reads CASSLGAGSRETQYF. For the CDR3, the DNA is TGTGCCAGCAGCTTAGGGGCCGGGAGTAGGGAGACCCAGTACTTC.

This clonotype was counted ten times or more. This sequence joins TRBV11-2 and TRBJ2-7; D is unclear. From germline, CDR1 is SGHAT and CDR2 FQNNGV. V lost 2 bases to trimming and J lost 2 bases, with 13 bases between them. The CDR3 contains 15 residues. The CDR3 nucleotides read TGTGCCAGCAGCTTAAGTACTGATACTACCTACGAGCAGTACTTC. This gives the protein CASSLSTDTTYEQYF. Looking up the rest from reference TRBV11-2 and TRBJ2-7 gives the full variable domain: EAGVAQSPRYKIIEKRQSVAFWCNPISGHATLYWYQQILGQGPKLLIQFQNNGVVDDSQLPKDRFSAERLKGVDSTLKIQPAKLEDSAVYLCASSLSTDTTYEQYFGPGTRLTVT.

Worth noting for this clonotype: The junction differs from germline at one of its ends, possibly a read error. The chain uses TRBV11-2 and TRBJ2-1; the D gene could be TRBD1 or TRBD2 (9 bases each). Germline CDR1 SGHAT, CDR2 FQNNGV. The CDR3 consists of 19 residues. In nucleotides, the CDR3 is TGTGCCAGCAGCCTCATGAGAGGGGCTAGCGGGACAGGGATCAATAAGCAGTTCTTC. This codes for CASSLMRGASGTGINKQFF. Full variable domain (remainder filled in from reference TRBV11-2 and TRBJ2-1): EAGVAQSPRYKIIEKRQSVAFWCNPISGHATLYWYQQILGQGPKLLIQFQNNGVVDDSQLPKDRFSAERLKGVDSTLKIQPAKLEDSAVYLCASSLMRGASGTGINKQFFGPGTRLTVL.

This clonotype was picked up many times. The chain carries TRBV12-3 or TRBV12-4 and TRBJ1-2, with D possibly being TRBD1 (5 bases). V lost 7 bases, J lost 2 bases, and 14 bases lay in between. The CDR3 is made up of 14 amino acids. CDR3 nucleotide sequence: TGTGCCAGCACCGTAGGGCGGGGGAACTATGGCTACACCTTC. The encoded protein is CASTVGRGNYGYTF.

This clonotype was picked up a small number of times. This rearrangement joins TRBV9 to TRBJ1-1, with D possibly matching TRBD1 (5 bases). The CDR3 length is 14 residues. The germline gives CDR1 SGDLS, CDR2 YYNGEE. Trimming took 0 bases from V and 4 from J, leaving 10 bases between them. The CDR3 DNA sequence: TGTGCCAGCAGCGTAGGGCAGGGAGGCACTGAAGCTTTCTTT. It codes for CASSVGQGGTEAFF.

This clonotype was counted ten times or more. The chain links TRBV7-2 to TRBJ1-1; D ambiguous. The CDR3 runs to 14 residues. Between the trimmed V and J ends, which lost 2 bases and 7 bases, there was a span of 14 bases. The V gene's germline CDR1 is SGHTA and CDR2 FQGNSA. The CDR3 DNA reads TGTGCCAGCAGCTTAAGGTGGCAGAAAAATGAAGCTTTCTTT. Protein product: CASSLRWQKNEAFF.

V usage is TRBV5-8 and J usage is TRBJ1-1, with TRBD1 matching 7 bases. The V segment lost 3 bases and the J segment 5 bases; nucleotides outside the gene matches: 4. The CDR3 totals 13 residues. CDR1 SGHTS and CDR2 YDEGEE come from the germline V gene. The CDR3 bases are TGTGCCAGCAGCTATACAGGGGTTACTGAAGCTTTCTTT. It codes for CASSYTGVTEAFF.

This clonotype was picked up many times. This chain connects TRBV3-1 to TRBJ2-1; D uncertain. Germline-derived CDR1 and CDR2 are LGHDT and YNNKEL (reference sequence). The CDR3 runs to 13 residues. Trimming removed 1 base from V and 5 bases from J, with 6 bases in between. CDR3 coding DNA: TGTGCCAGCAGCCAAGCCACCAACAATGAGCAGTTCTTC. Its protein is CASSQATNNEQFF.

CDR3 loop: CSARPLGLAGESDTQYF. CDR3 DNA: TGCAGTGCTAGACCCCTTGGACTAGCGGGAGAATCAGATACGCAGTATTTT. This chain uses TRBV20-1 with TRBJ2-3; 13 bases line up with TRBD2. Per germline, CDR1 DFQATT and CDR2 SNEGSKA (reference sequence). The CDR3 is 17 residues long. The J segment lost 4 bases and the V segment lost 2 bases, leaving 9 bases of the junction unmatched.

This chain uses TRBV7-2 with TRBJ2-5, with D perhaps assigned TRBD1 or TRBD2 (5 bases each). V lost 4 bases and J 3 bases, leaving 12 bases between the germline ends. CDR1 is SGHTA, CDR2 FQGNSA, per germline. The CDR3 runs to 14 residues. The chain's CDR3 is CASSYGTAKETQYF. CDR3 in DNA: TGTGCCAGCAGCTACGGGACGGCAAAAGAGACCCAGTACTTC.